The rows below give T cell receptor beta chains drawn from one sample of a study of blood T cells in healthy people across ages. MiXCR, applied by TCRdb to the 5' RACE reads, yields one record per CDR3 protein. The sample yields 540,000 or so distinct CDR3 sequences, roughly 48% seen once. Source material: blood. The receptors derive from a man at least 80 years old in good health. The CDR3 runs from the conserved cysteine through the conserved F or W. D genes are given only for firm matches. Only some rows state a clone size, as once, few, many or a class for expanded clones.

TRBV7-6	TRBD1	-	TRBJ2-5	TGTGCCAGCAGCTCGGACAGGGGTGGATGGGCTCCGAAAGAGACCCAGTACTTC	CASSSDRGGWAPKETQYF
TRBV20-1	TRBD1	-	TRBJ2-7	TGCAGTGCTAGCCCGGGACAGGGGCCCTACGAGCAGTACTTC	CSASPGQGPYEQYF
TRBV7-9	-	-	TRBJ2-3	TGTGCCAGCAGCTCCCGGGACAACACAGATACGCAGTATTTT	CASSSRDNTDTQYF
TRBV5-1	-	-	TRBJ2-3	TGCGCCAGCAGCTTACAACCTAGCGCAGATACGCAGTATTTT	CASSLQPSADTQYF
TRBV3-1	-	-	TRBJ2-2	TGTGCCAGCAGCCCCGACAGCAACACCGGGGAGCTGTTTTTT	CASSPDSNTGELFF
TRBV6-2/TRBV6-3	-	-	TRBJ1-5	TGTGCCAGCAGACCCCTCACAGGGTTGGGTAATAGAAATCAGCCCCAGCATTTT	CASRPLTGLGNRNQPQHF
TRBV20-1	TRBD2	few	TRBJ2-1	TGCAGTGCTATAACTAGCGGGAGGGCGAATGAGCAGTTCTTC	CSAITSGRANEQFF
TRBV7-8	-	few	TRBJ1-5	TGTGCCAGCAGCGTAGGGGCCCGGCAGCCCCAGCATTTT	CASSVGARQPQHF
TRBV7-8	TRBD1	-	TRBJ1-4	TGTGCCAGCAGCAATCCGGGACAGGGCCACAAACTGTTTTTT	CASSNPGQGHKLFF
TRBV15	TRBD1	-	TRBJ2-1	TGTGCCACCAGCAGGGCCGGGACAGGGGATTACAATGAGCAGTTCTTC	CATSRAGTGDYNEQFF
TRBV7-2	-	few	TRBJ2-3	TGTGCCAGCAGCCAAAGGGGTGGGGGAGGAAGCACAGATACGCAGTATTTT	CASSQRGGGGSTDTQYF
TRBV12-3/TRBV12-4	-	-	TRBJ1-1	TGTGCCAGCAGTTTAGAGGCGGTAGGCACTGAAGCTTTCTTT	CASSLEAVGTEAFF
TRBV4-3	-	-	TRBJ2-1	TGCGCCAGCAGCCAAGATCTACGCTCCAATGAGCAGTTCTTC	CASSQDLRSNEQFF
TRBV7-2	TRBD1	-	TRBJ2-7	TGTGCCAGCAGCTACCGTTTTGGGGGACAGGGGGCCTACGAGCAGTACTTC	CASSYRFGGQGAYEQYF
TRBV20-1	TRBD2	-	TRBJ2-3	TGCTGTGCTAGAGCCAACCTAGCGGGGGTCGGCACAGATACGCAGTATTTT	CCARANLAGVGTDTQYF